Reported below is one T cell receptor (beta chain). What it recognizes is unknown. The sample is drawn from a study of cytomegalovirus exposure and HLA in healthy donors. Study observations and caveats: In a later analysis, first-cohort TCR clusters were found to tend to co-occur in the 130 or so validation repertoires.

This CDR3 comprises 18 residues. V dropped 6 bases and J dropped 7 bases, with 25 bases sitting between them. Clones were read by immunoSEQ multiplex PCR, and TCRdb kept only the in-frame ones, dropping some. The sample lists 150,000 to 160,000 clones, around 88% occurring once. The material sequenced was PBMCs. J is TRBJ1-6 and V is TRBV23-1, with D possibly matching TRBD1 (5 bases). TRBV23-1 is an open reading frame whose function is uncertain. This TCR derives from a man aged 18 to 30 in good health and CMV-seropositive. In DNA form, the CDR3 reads TGCGCCAGCAGACGACGGGACTTAGGGTCTTTTAGGAATTCACCCCTCCACTTT. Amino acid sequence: CASRRRDLGSFRNSPLHF.